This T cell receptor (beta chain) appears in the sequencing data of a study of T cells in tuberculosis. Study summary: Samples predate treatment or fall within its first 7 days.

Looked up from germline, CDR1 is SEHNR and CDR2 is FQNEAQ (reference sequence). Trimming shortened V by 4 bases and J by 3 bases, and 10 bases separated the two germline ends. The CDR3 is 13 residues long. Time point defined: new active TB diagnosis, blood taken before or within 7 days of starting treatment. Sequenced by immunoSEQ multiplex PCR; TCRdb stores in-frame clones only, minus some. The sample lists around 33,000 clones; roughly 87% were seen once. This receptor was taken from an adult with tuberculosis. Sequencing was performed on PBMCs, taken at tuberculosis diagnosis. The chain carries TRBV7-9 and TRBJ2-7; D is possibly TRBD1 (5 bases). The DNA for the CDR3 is TGTGCCAGCAGCTCCGACAGATACTACGAGCAGTACTTC. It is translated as CASSSDRYYEQYF.